This T cell receptor (beta chain) derives from a study of metastatic and nonmetastatic thyroid tumors (dated by TCRdb to about 2020). For the wider study: Repertoires were compared across peripheral blood and tumor or nodule tissue samples from malignant and benign thyroid patients.

This clone has ten or more counts. Its antigen target is currently unknown. Per-base qualities were not stored, and no clone one base away is much larger. None of the patients had been given any treatment before thyroid surgery. Patient clinical samples collected from about 2011 to 2019 were retrospectively analysed using T-cell receptor beta sequencing. Library creation used PCR. For sequencing, an Illumina HiSeq 4000 was employed. The TCR beta-chain CDR3 region of each patient was profiled by high-throughput sequencing. Under the source paper's analysis protocol: Drawing on CDR3 differences between clinicopathological groups, the researchers built a classifier meant to tell apart patients with distant-metastatic papillary thyroid cancer. To measure repertoire diversity the researchers used the Shannon index, while the Morisita-Horn index served to gauge how similar the tumor and blood repertoires were. Starting from the raw public reads, TCRdb applied fastp trimming at Q25, assembled clones with MiXCR and retained in-frame beta chains. The V and J calls were not made by the authors but by TCRdb's processing. The sample table lists about 92,000 clones, around 14% of them with a count of one. The top ten hold roughly 4% of the sample.

The CDR3 has 12 amino acids, counting the end cysteine and phenylalanine. CDR3 DNA is the only sequence kept; it has 36 bases, read in frame from the first base. The germline V gene provides CDR1 SGHNT and CDR2 YENEEA. V lost 3 bases and J lost 6 bases; the stretch between them is 9 bases long. Findings and caveats that apply to the study as a whole: In both blood and tumor samples, malignant tumors were reported to have significantly higher TCR beta diversity than benign nodules.

The rearranged chain carries TRBV11-3 and TRBJ2-7; the D gene is unclear. The origin of this receptor is a female donor with papillary thyroid cancer or a benign thyroid nodule (not recorded which). Some clones in this sample may be carry-over from other donors' samples. Sequencing input: blood. The nucleotide sequence is given as TGTGCCAGCAGCTTTGGGAATCGCGAGCAGTACTTC. The translation is CASSFGNREQYF.